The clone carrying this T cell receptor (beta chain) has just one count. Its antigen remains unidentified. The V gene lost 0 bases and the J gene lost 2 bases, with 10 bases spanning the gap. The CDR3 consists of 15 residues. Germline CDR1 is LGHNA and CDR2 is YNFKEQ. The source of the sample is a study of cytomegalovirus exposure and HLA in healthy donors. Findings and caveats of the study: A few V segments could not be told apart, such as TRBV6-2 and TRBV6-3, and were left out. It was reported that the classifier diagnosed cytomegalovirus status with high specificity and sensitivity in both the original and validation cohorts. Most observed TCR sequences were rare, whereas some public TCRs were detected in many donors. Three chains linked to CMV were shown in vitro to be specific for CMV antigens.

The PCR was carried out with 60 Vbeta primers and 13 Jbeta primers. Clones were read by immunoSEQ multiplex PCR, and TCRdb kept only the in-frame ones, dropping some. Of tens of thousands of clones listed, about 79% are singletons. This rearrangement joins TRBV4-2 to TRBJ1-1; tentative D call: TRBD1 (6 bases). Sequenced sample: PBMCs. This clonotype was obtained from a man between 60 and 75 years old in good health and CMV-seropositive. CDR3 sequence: CASSQDLGANTEAFF. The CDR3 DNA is TGTGCCAGCAGCCAAGATCTGGGGGCCAACACTGAAGCTTTCTTT.